The text below deals with one T cell receptor (beta chain). The data were taken from a study of technical replicates of blood from a few donors. Only in-frame clones appear in the TCRdb table, and some are missing; sequencing was by immunoSEQ multiplex PCR. The sample holds about 85,000 clones, 90% to 95% seen once. Trimming took 7 bases from V and 0 from J, leaving 18 bases between them. This CDR3 region has 16 residues. Germline assignment: CDR1 ENHRY and CDR2 SYGVKD. This sequence was found in a human donor in good health. The sequenced material came from T cells isolated from PBMCs. The chain recombines TRBV10-3 with TRBJ1-2; TRBD1 might be the D (5 bases). The CDR3 DNA reads as TGTGCCATCACTCCATCCCGCGGGACTACTAACTATGGCTACACCTTC. Its translation: CAITPSRGTTNYGYTF.